This TCR beta chain was recovered during a study of blood T cell repertoires in COVID-19 (dated by TCRdb to about 2020). Regarding the complete study: Samples covering the acute and convalescent phases of COVID-19 were provided by collaborators in the United States, Italy and Spain. The dataset comprised deeply sampled blood TCRbeta repertoires from subjects exposed to, actively infected with, or recovered from COVID-19. The repertoires were released in a freely available public database intended as a resource for research on the immune response to SARS-CoV-2. Where available, HLA class I and class II types were taken from metadata supplied by the sample provider and were not determined by assay-based typing. Nearly every sample came with metadata listing a de-identified subject ID, COVID-19 status, age in years and sex. The prospective study material was composed of cDNA or gDNA derived from T cells, B-cell-depleted T cells, or PBMCs. Samples were obtained from the ongoing ImmuneRACE study (first 160 participants) and from approximately 1,200 subjects provided by 6 global collaborators. The paper as a whole reports these results and caveats: Clinical and demographic metadata were provided uncurated, with the amount varying by source and participant.

As for this clone: The antigen it recognizes is unknown. Base quality data are lacking; no much larger clone is found one base away.

One collaborating source in Seattle enrolled patients during active infection and followed them longitudinally through the course of disease. Whole blood was collected in K2EDTA tubes by collaborating institutions according to the institutions' own protocols. For TCRbeta analysis, collaborator samples were shipped as frozen whole blood, as isolated PBMCs, or as DNA extracted from either sample type. The immunoSEQ Assay, a bias-controlled multiplex PCR, was used to amplify TCRbeta CDR3 regions from genomic DNA. The paper's data handling went like this. Within the assay, amplification of reference gene primers was used to estimate how many nucleated cells each sample contained. To quantify the absolute abundance of each unique TCRbeta CDR3 rearrangement, sequence reads were collapsed and filtered. Productive Simpson clonality was computed per sample as the square root of Simpson's diversity index over productive rearrangements. Not all clones reach the TCRdb copy of this immuneACCESS table, which keeps in-frame sequences only. Checked studies attribute under half of the gap to unresolved V genes and leave the rest unexplained. The V and J calls and clone size come from that table; D and trimming were worked out from the DNA. The sample table holds fewer than 200,000 clones, of which around nine tenths were seen once. About an eighth of the sample lies in the top ten.

V trim: 0 bases; J trim: 5 bases; unmatched bases: 7. The CDR3 starts with the cysteine, ends with the phenylalanine, and has 15 residues. Of all the DNA, just the CDR3 is kept, 45 bases in frame from base 1. Reading the germline V gene gives CDR1 SGHRS and CDR2 YFSETQ. The origin of this receptor is a woman between 65 and 79 years old with COVID-19, enrolled during active disease. Sequences were obtained from peripheral blood. This chain joins TRBV5-1 to TRBJ2-7; TRBD1 matches 8 bases in the middle. The nucleotides read TGCGCCAGCAGCTTGGTGGACAGGGAATTCGACGAGCAGTACTTC. Its protein is CASSLVDREFDEQYF.